This passage covers 28 T cell receptor beta chains from one sample sequenced in a study of T-cell reconstitution after alpha-beta-depleted transplantation in children. Unique molecular identifiers were incorporated into the prepared TCRbeta library. One entry per CDR3 protein results from TCRdb running MiXCR on the PCR reads. The data show some 460,000 distinct CDR3 sequences, 15% to 20% seen once. This sample comprised PBMCs, mostly from graft donor cells, obtained 360 days after TCRalphabeta/CD19-depleted stem cell transplant. The receptor source for this set is a boy younger than two who had a stem cell transplant for Wiskott-Aldrich syndrome, so the T cells may come from the graft donor.

This clonotype was seen more than once but under ten times. The V gene is TRBV5-6, the J gene TRBJ2-2; either TRBD1 or TRBD2 may supply D (5 bases each). CDR1 SGHDT and CDR2 YYEEEE come from the germline V gene. The CDR3 extends over 15 amino acids. V was cut by 1 base and J by 4 bases, with 11 bases left in between. CDR3 loop: CASSLLGRVTGELFF. Here the CDR3 DNA reads TGTGCCAGCAGCTTGTTGGGACGTGTCACCGGGGAGCTGTTTTTT.

The chain recombines TRBV7-6 with TRBJ2-3, with D uncertain. The CDR3 runs 13 residues. CDR1 and CDR2 from the germline V gene are SGHVS and FNYEAQ. Trimming left V 5 bases short and J 4 bases short, with 10 bases between. In DNA form, the CDR3 reads TGTGCCAGCAGCGCTAATTGGGCAGATACGCAGTATTTT. It is translated as CASSANWADTQYF.

In its sample, this clonotype was seen a few times. J is TRBJ2-7 and V is TRBV18; tentatively, D is TRBD2 (6 bases). Germline V lookup: CDR1 KGHSH, CDR2 LQKENI. Trimming took off 3 bases at V and 9 bases at J, with 18 bases between the two ends. The CDR3 sequence is 14 residues long. Here the CDR3 DNA reads TGTGCCAGCTCACCTCCCGCCGGGGGTCCAGGGCAGTACTTC. Translation: CASSPPAGGPGQYF.

This clonotype came up a few times. The chain has TRBV12-3 or TRBV12-4 and TRBJ2-7; 7 nucleotides line up with TRBD2. This CDR3 has 15 amino acids. With V trimmed by 5 bases and J by 2 bases, 9 bases remained unmatched. The CDR3 bases are TGTGCCAGCAGTCCCGAGGCAGGGAGGGCCTACGAGCAGTACTTC. It yields the protein CASSPEAGRAYEQYF.

The V gene is TRBV20-1, the J gene TRBJ1-1; D remains unclear. CDR1 and CDR2 from the germline V gene are DFQATT and SNEGSKA (reference sequence). The CDR3 runs 14 residues. The V gene lost 1 base and the J gene lost 6 bases, with 15 bases spanning the gap. The CDR3 sequence is CSARVQERGAEAFF. DNA of the CDR3: TGCAGTGCTAGAGTCCAAGAACGCGGCGCTGAAGCTTTCTTT.

CDR3 nucleotide sequence: TGCAGCGCCTCCCCCACAGATACGCAGTATTTT. Amino acids: CSASPTDTQYF. The chain joins TRBV29-1 to TRBJ2-3; D unclear. Germline V lookup: CDR1 SQVTM, CDR2 ANQGSEA. Trimming took off 7 bases at V and 2 bases at J, with 7 bases between the two ends. This CDR3 contains 11 residues.

This clonotype was counted between two and nine times. The rearrangement joins TRBV7-2 to TRBJ2-7; no reliable D call. This CDR3 has 15 residues. The ends were cut back, 6 bases at V and 6 bases at J, with 21 bases in the middle. Germline V lookup: CDR1 SGHTA, CDR2 FQGNSA. CDR3 nucleotides: TGTGCCAGCAGTTCCCCGGGCTCACGGAGAGGCGAGCAGTACTTC. Its translation: CASSSPGSRRGEQYF.

J is TRBJ1-1 and V is TRBV3-1; the D is unclear. This CDR3 comprises 13 residues. Trimming stripped 6 bases from V and 1 base from J, with 9 bases between. Germline CDR1 and CDR2: LGHDT and YNNKEL (reference sequence). The CDR3 DNA reads TGTGCCAGCAGTCTTGATTCGAACACTGAAGCTTTCTTT. As protein: CASSLDSNTEAFF.

This clonotype was seen only a few times. The rearrangement joins TRBV6-1 to TRBJ2-4; possibly TRBD1 for D (5 bases). Trimming shortened V by 0 bases and J by 0 bases, and 18 bases separated the two germline ends. The germline V gene has CDR1 MNHNS and CDR2 SASEGT. The CDR3 is 19 residues long. CDR3 sequence: CASSEARGRPPIAKNIQYF. For the CDR3, the DNA is TGTGCCAGCAGTGAAGCTAGGGGCAGGCCGCCCATAGCCAAAAACATTCAGTACTTC.

The chain joins TRBV5-1 to TRBJ1-1, with 7 bases matching TRBD1. Germline trimming cut 3 bases from V and 1 base from J; bases unmatched to any gene: 9. Germline values: CDR1 SGHRS, CDR2 YFSETQ. The CDR3 length is 16 residues. CDR3 DNA: TGCGCCAGCAGCTACGTGACAGGGCAAGAGAACACTGAAGCTTTCTTT. Its translation is CASSYVTGQENTEAFF.

This clonotype was seen a handful of times. The genes are TRBV10-3 and TRBJ2-1, with D unclear. V was shortened by 8 bases and J by 6 bases, with 2 bases between the two germline ends. The CDR3 has 9 residues. Germline values: CDR1 ENHRY, CDR2 SYGVKD. In nucleotides, the CDR3 is TGTGCCATCGGCAATGAGCAGTTCTTC. It translates to CAIGNEQFF.

This clonotype occurred many times. The chain uses TRBV7-9 and TRBJ2-7; 11 bases fit TRBD2. The germline gives CDR1 SEHNR, CDR2 FQNEAQ (reference sequence). This CDR3 has 15 amino acids. V lost 5 bases to trimming and J lost 4 bases; unmatched junction nucleotides: 7. CDR3 sequence reads: CASSPPLAGAYEQYF. As DNA, the CDR3 is TGTGCCAGCAGCCCCCCACTAGCGGGAGCTTACGAGCAGTACTTC.

The gene calls are TRBV5-1 and TRBJ2-7; D perhaps matches TRBD2 (5 bases). There are 14 residues in the CDR3. Germline CDR1 SGHRS, CDR2 YFSETQ. V was cut by 4 bases and J by 1 base, with 12 bases left in between. In DNA, the CDR3 is TGCGCCAGCAGCGTCGGGATCCCATCCTACGAGCAGTACTTC. Translation gives CASSVGIPSYEQYF.

This clonotype occurred a few times. V gene TRBV4-2 combines with J gene TRBJ2-2, with D possibly being TRBD1 (6 bases). Germline loops: CDR1 LGHNA, CDR2 YNFKEQ. Trimming stripped 0 bases from V and 4 bases from J, with 9 bases between. The CDR3 length is 15 residues. CDR3 nucleotide sequence: TGTGCCAGCAGCCAAGATGAGGGGGTCACCGGGGAGCTGTTTTTT. Translation gives CASSQDEGVTGELFF.

This clonotype showed up just a few times. The chain is built from TRBV6-5 and TRBJ2-1; 9 nucleotides align to TRBD1. The CDR3 sequence is 16 residues long. Per the germline V gene, CDR1 is MNHEY and CDR2 is SVGAGI. V shed 3 bases and J 5 bases; nucleotides not matched to a gene: 8. In DNA form, the CDR3 reads TGTGCCAGCAGTTATGGCCCCGGGACAGGGCACAATGAGCAGTTCTTC. Translating gives CASSYGPGTGHNEQFF.

This clonotype was recorded a few times. The chain links TRBV20-1 to TRBJ2-7; possibly TRBD1 for D (5 bases). Germline CDR1 and CDR2: DFQATT and SNEGSKA (reference sequence). With 5 bases removed from V and 0 bases from J, the gap between germline ends came to 14 bases. The CDR3 loop spans 14 amino acids. The CDR3 sequence: CSALTVPSSYEQYF. The CDR3 DNA sequence: TGCAGTGCTTTGACAGTTCCGAGCTCCTACGAGCAGTACTTC.

In this sample, this clonotype turned up a few times. V usage is TRBV5-1 and J usage is TRBJ2-3; tentative D call: TRBD2 (6 bases). From germline, CDR1 is SGHRS and CDR2 YFSETQ. The CDR3 is 14 residues long. V was shortened by 6 bases and J by 5 bases, with 16 bases between the two germline ends. CDR3 amino acids: CASTYSGIGDTQYF. The DNA of the CDR3 is TGCGCCAGCACGTATAGCGGAATCGGAGATACGCAGTATTTT.

V gene TRBV12-3 or TRBV12-4 combines with J gene TRBJ2-2, with 11 bases aligning to TRBD2. The trim removed 5 bases at V and 5 bases at J, leaving 13 bases unmatched. CDR3 length: 18 residues. CDR3 sequence reads: CASSPLGLAGARTGELFF. The CDR3 DNA sequence: TGTGCCAGCAGTCCCTTAGGACTAGCGGGTGCGAGGACCGGGGAGCTGTTTTTT.

This rearrangement joins TRBV20-1 to TRBJ2-5; TRBD2 is a possible D gene (7 bases). Germline V gives CDR1 DFQATT, CDR2 SNEGSKA (reference sequence). This CDR3 is 13 amino acids long. V lost 7 bases and J 5 bases, leaving 17 bases between the germline ends. The DNA of the CDR3 is TGCAGTGGTGGTCGGGGGGCGAGGGAGACCCAGTACTTC. Amino acids: CSGGRGARETQYF.

This chain uses TRBV5-6 with TRBJ2-5; D is possibly TRBD2 (6 bases). The CDR3 contains 14 residues. V was pared by 0 bases and J by 5 bases, with 11 bases between. The V gene's germline CDR1 is SGHDT and CDR2 YYEEEE. The CDR3: CASSLAGEEETQYF. The DNA for the CDR3 is TGTGCCAGCAGCTTGGCCGGGGAGGAGGAGACCCAGTACTTC. Complete variable domain (other parts from reference TRBV5-6 and TRBJ2-5): DAGVTQSPTHLIKTRGQQVTLRCSPKSGHDTVSWYQQALGQGPQFIFQYYEEEERQRGNFPDRFSGHQFPNYSSELNVNALLLGDSALYLCASSLAGEEETQYFGPGTRLLVL.

The V and J genes are TRBV11-2 and TRBJ2-7, with D tentatively TRBD1 or TRBD2 (6 bases each). Germline CDR1 reads SGHAT; CDR2 reads FQNNGV. The ends were cut back, 5 bases at V and 0 bases at J, with 14 bases in the middle. The CDR3 length is 15 residues. CDR3 sequence: CASSPLGGLSYEQYF. The CDR3 DNA follows: TGTGCCAGCAGCCCACTAGGGGGGCTCTCCTACGAGCAGTACTTC.

This clonotype was found many times. The J gene is TRBJ1-6, the V gene TRBV7-2; D is unresolved. The germline V gene encodes CDR1 SGHTA and CDR2 FQGNSA. V lost 2 bases, J lost 9 bases, and 8 bases lay in between. The CDR3 is made up of 13 amino acids. This CDR3 reads CASSLIPISPLHF. In nucleotides, the CDR3 is TGTGCCAGCAGCTTAATCCCAATTTCACCCCTCCACTTT.

This clonotype was counted a few times. CDR3 in DNA: TGCGCCAGCAGCTTGGACCCCTATAATTCACCCCTCCACTTT. Translated, it gives CASSLDPYNSPLHF. The chain uses TRBV5-1 and TRBJ1-6; D not certain. Germline CDR1 and CDR2: SGHRS and YFSETQ. The V end lost 0 bases, the J end lost 2 bases, and 3 bases lay between the germline ends. The CDR3 runs 14 residues. The complete variable domain, with remaining parts taken from reference TRBV5-1 and TRBJ1-6, reads KAGVTQTPRYLIKTRGQQVTLSCSPISGHRSVSWYQQTPGQGLQFLFEYFSETQRNKGNFPGRFSGRQFSNSRSEMNVSTLELGDSALYLCASSLDPYNSPLHFGNGTRLTVT.

This sequence joins TRBV2 and TRBJ2-3; D is ambiguous. Germline CDR1 and CDR2: SNHLY and FYNNEI. V was clipped by 3 bases and J by 5 bases, with 6 bases between them. This CDR3 is 12 amino acids long. As DNA, the CDR3 is TGTGCCAGCAGTGAGTCGGGAGATACGCAGTATTTT. It is translated as CASSESGDTQYF.

This clonotype was observed a handful of times. The chain uses TRBV9 and TRBJ2-1; D unclear. CDR1 and CDR2 (germline): SGDLS, YYNGEE. The ends were cut back, 0 bases at V and 3 bases at J, with 10 bases in the middle. The CDR3 runs 15 residues. The CDR3 sequence: CASSVVSRNYNEQFF. The CDR3 DNA sequence: TGTGCCAGCAGCGTAGTGAGCAGAAACTACAATGAGCAGTTCTTC. Complete variable domain (other parts from reference TRBV9 and TRBJ2-1): DSGVTQTPKHLITATGQRVTLRCSPRSGDLSVYWYQQSLDQGLQFLIQYYNGEERAKGNILERFSAQQFPDLHSELNLSSLELGDSALYFCASSVVSRNYNEQFFGPGTRLTVL.

This clonotype has more than one count but fewer than ten. The genes are TRBV7-2 and TRBJ2-7; D is possibly TRBD1 (5 bases). The CDR3 sequence is 15 residues long. Germline V gene sequence: CDR1 SGHTA, CDR2 FQGNSA. V was pared by 1 base and J by 3 bases, with 13 bases between. CDR3 in amino acids: CASSLGTGRDYEQYF. Here the CDR3 DNA reads TGTGCCAGCAGCTTAGGAACAGGCCGAGACTACGAGCAGTACTTC.

V usage is TRBV4-3 and J usage is TRBJ2-1; 7 positions match TRBD2. The germline gives CDR1 LGHNA, CDR2 YSLEER. V trimming: 3 bases; J trimming: 10 bases; junction bases outside the gene matches: 6. This CDR3 has 13 residues. CDR3 amino acids: CASSQELGLEQFF. DNA of the CDR3: TGCGCCAGCAGCCAGGAATTGGGACTAGAGCAGTTCTTC.

The chain uses TRBV29-1 and TRBJ2-3; maybe TRBD2 (5 bases). The CDR3 covers 13 residues. The V gene lost 8 bases and the J gene lost 4 bases, with 16 bases spanning the gap. In germline, CDR1 is SQVTM, CDR2 ANQGSEA. CDR3 amino acids: CSSGGSSPDTQYF. In nucleotides, the CDR3 is TGCAGCAGTGGTGGGAGTTCACCAGATACGCAGTATTTT.